The clone carrying this T cell receptor beta chain was observed a few times. Once RNA had been extracted, it was reverse transcribed into cDNA to act as the sequencing template. The assay was immunoSEQ multiplex PCR, and TCRdb's table has in-frame clones only and misses some. The table has roughly 64,000 clones, 40% to 55% seen once; the top ten hold over 20%. These data are taken from a study of CD8+ T cells in alopecia areata. Noted treatment: oral pan-JAK inhibitor, 5-10 mg twice daily. Germline V gene sequence: CDR1 LGHNA, CDR2 YSLEER. The CDR3 has 15 amino acids. J was trimmed by 1 base and V by 4 bases; bases with no gene match: 6.

The source is a human donor with alopecia areata. The chain carries TRBV4-3 and TRBJ2-7; 8 bases fit TRBD2. This specimen consisted of CD8+ T cells sorted from blood, obtained around week 37, from a patient treated with tofacitinib. The CDR3 DNA reads as TGCGCCAGCAGCCCCCGACTAGCGAAGTCCTACGAGCAGTACTTC. It codes for CASSPRLAKSYEQYF.